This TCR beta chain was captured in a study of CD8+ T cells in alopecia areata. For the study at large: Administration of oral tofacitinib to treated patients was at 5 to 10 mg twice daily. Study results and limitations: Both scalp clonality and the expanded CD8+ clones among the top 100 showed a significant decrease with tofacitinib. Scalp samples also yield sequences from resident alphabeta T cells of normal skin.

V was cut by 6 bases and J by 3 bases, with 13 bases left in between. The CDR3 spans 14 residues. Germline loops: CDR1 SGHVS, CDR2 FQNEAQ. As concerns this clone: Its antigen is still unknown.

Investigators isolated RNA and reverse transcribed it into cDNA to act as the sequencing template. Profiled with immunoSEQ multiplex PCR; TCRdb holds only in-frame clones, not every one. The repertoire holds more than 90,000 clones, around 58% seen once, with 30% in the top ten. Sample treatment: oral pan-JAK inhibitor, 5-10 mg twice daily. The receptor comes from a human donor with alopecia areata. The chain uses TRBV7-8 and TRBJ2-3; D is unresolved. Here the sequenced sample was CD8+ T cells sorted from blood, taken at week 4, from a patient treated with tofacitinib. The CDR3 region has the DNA TGTGCCAGCAGGGGCGGAAAGAAAACAGATACGCAGTATTTT. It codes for CASRGGKKTDTQYF.